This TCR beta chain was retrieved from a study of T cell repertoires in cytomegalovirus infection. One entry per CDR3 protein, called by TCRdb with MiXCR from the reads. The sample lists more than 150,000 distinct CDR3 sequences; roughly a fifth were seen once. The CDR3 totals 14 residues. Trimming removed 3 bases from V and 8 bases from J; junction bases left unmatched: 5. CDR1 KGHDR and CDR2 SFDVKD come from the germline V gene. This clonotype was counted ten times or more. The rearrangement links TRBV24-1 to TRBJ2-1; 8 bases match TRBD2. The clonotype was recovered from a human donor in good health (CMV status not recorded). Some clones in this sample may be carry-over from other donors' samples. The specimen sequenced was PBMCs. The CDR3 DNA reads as TGTGCCACCAGTGATACGGGAGGGCTGGATGAGCAGTTCTTC. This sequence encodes CATSDTGGLDEQFF.